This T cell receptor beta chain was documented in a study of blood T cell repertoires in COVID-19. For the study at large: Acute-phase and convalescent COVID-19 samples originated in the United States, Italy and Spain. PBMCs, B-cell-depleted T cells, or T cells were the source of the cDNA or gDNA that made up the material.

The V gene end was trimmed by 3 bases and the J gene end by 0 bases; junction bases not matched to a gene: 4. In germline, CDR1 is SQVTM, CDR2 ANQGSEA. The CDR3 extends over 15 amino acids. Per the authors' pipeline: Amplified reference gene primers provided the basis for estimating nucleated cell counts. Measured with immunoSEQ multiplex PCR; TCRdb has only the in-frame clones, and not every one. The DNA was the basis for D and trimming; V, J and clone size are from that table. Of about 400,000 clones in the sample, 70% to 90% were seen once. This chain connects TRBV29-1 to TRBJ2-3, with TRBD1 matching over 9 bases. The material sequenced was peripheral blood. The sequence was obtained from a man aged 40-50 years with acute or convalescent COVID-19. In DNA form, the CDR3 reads TGCAGCGTTGATAGGGGACAGGGAAGCACAGATACGCAGTATTTT. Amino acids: CSVDRGQGSTDTQYF.